What follows are 18 T cell receptor beta chains derived from one specimen sequenced in a study of cytomegalovirus exposure and HLA in healthy donors. Primers for the PCR totalled 60 Vbeta and 13 Jbeta. Libraries were prepared by immunoSEQ multiplex PCR; TCRdb keeps only in-frame clonotypes and omits some of them. The sample comprises roughly 100,000 clones, around 10% of which are singletons, and 4.5% to 6% rests with the top ten. Sequencing used PBMCs. The receptors were sampled from a man between 45 and 60 years old in good health and CMV-seropositive.

This clone was seen only a few times. The chain joins TRBV29-1 to TRBJ2-6; the D gene is possibly TRBD1 (6 bases). There are 13 residues in the CDR3. Germline V gene lookup returns CDR1 SQVTM and CDR2 ANQGSEA. Trimming pared 6 bases from V and 3 bases from J, leaving 9 bases between. CDR3 DNA: TGCAGCGTGGGGGCGCGTGGGGCCAACGTCCTGACTTTC. It translates to CSVGARGANVLTF.

This chain connects TRBV12-5 to TRBJ2-7; a weak D match, TRBD2 (5 bases). The V end lost 5 bases, the J end lost 4 bases, and 21 bases lay between the germline ends. Germline V gene lookup returns CDR1 LGHNT and CDR2 FRNRAP. This CDR3 is built from 16 residues. The CDR3 DNA reads as TGTGCTAGTGGTACCGGCTTTGGAGAGGGTGGGTACGAGCAGTACTTC. Its translation: CASGTGFGEGGYEQYF.

V and J are TRBV12-2 and TRBJ2-1; the table gives TRBD2 as D, unverified against the DNA. TRBV12-2 corresponds to a pseudogene. The CDR3 has 18 residues. This CDR3 reads CASRLILLVGRAYNEQFF. The DNA of the CDR3 is TGTGCAAGTCGCTTAATTTTACTAGTCGGGAGGGCCTACAATGAGCAGTTCTTC.

The CDR3 DNA reads TGTGCCAGCAGCTGGGGCCCGGCCCAGCCCCAGCATTTT. Its translation is CASSWGPAQPQHF. The chain is built from TRBV7-2 and TRBJ1-5, with a possible D match to TRBD1 (5 bases). V dropped 4 bases and J dropped 7 bases, with 11 bases sitting between them. This CDR3 is 13 amino acids long. The germline CDR1 and CDR2 sequences are SGHTA and FQGNSA.

The chain couples TRBV28 to TRBJ2-7; tentatively, D is TRBD1 (6 bases). Deletions cut 4 bases from V and 0 bases from J, with 16 bases between. The CDR3 covers 16 residues. Germline-derived CDR1 and CDR2 are MDHEN and SYDVKM. The CDR3 reads CASSSLAGQSSYEQYF. As DNA, the CDR3 is TGTGCCAGCAGTTCACTGGCCGGACAGAGCTCCTACGAGCAGTACTTC.

This clone was recorded a few times. The genes are TRBV28 and TRBJ2-5; D perhaps matches TRBD2 (5 bases). TRBJ2-7 matches the DNA end more closely, so the J call is doubtful. This CDR3 is 16 amino acids long. Germline values: CDR1 MDHEN, CDR2 SYDVKM. CDR3 region: CASSLTPGEVRYEQYF. The CDR3 bases are TGTGCCAGCAGCCTCACCCCCGGGGAAGTCCGCTACGAGCAGTACTTC.

This clone occurred a few times. The rearrangement links TRBV25-1 to TRBJ2-4, with 7 bases aligning to TRBD1. Germline assignment: CDR1 MGHDK and CDR2 SYGVNS. Trimming at V came to 1 base and at J to 0 bases, leaving 3 bases not matched to a gene. CDR3 length: 16 residues. The CDR3 coding sequence is TGTGCCAGCAGTGAATTTGGGACAGAAGCCAAAAACATTCAGTACTTC. Residues: CASSEFGTEAKNIQYF.

This clone was seen a few times. In nucleotides, the CDR3 is TGTGCCAGCAGTTACGGCCAGGGAATCTACGAGCAGTACTTC. Its protein is CASSYGQGIYEQYF. The chain employs TRBV6-5 and TRBJ2-7, with D maybe TRBD1 (5 bases). CDR3 size: 14 residues. V was pared by 2 bases and J by 3 bases, with 11 bases between. CDR1 and CDR2 from the germline V gene are MNHEY and SVGAGI.

The genes are TRBV7-9 and TRBJ1-1; 7 nucleotides align to TRBD1. The V and J ends lost 11 bases and 5 bases, in that order; junction bases with no gene match: 17. The CDR3 loop spans 15 amino acids. Germline CDR1 reads SEHNR; CDR2 reads FQNEAQ (reference sequence). The CDR3 spells CAVAWAGGLGTEAFF. The CDR3 DNA reads as TGTGCCGTCGCCTGGGCAGGGGGTTTAGGGACTGAAGCTTTCTTT.

This clone was counted only a few times. This chain's CDR3 is CASGPSGGNNEQFF. The CDR3 DNA follows: TGCGCCAGCGGGCCTAGCGGGGGTAACAATGAGCAGTTCTTC. This chain links TRBV10-1 with TRBJ2-1; 10 positions match TRBD2. Germline V CDR1 and CDR2: WNHNN, SYGVQD (reference sequence). The CDR3 is 14 residues long. The V and J ends lost 8 bases and 5 bases, in that order; junction bases with no gene match: 6.

V usage is TRBV27 and J usage is TRBJ1-2, with D maybe TRBD1 (6 bases). Trimming cost V 5 bases and J 5 bases, with 15 bases left between them. This CDR3 is built from 14 residues. Germline CDR1 and CDR2: MNHEY and SMNVEV (reference sequence). The CDR3 sequence is CASSNGRGPYGYTF. CDR3 bases: TGTGCCAGCAGTAACGGCAGGGGCCCTTATGGCTACACCTTC.

The chain carries TRBV28 and TRBJ1-2; 7 bases are shared with TRBD1. Germline CDR1 reads MDHEN; CDR2 reads SYDVKM. V lost 3 bases and J lost 2; bases outside the gene matches: 12. This CDR3 has 17 amino acids. CDR3 residues: CASSFFPVQGGNYGYTF. CDR3 bases: TGTGCCAGCAGTTTTTTTCCGGTGCAGGGGGGAAACTATGGCTACACCTTC.

This clone was observed a handful of times. This chain connects TRBV7-3 to TRBJ2-3; D unclear. V was shortened by 1 base and J by 0 bases, with 8 bases between the two germline ends. The CDR3 consists of 15 residues. The germline gives CDR1 SGHTA, CDR2 FQGTGA. CDR3 region: CASSLNALSTDTQYF. The CDR3 nucleotides are TGTGCCAGCAGCTTAAATGCGCTCAGCACAGATACGCAGTATTTT.

There are a few counts of this clone. The V call is TRBV28, the J call TRBJ1-1; 9 bases map to TRBD1. Germline CDR1 reads MDHEN; CDR2 reads SYDVKM. This CDR3 comprises 13 residues. J gave up 5 bases and V 3 bases, and 1 base lay outside the gene matches. The CDR3 region has the DNA TGTGCCAGCAGTTTGGGACAGGGAACTGAAGCTTTCTTT. Its translation is CASSLGQGTEAFF.

The chain joins TRBV5-4 to TRBJ2-2, with TRBD2 matching 11 bases. V lost 3 bases and J lost 6; bases outside the gene matches: 4. CDR3 size: 15 residues. Germline V gene lookup returns CDR1 SGHNT and CDR2 YYREEE (reference sequence). The CDR3 here is CASSSIAGGPGELFF. Written as DNA, the CDR3 is TGTGCCAGCAGCTCCATAGCGGGAGGGCCCGGGGAGCTGTTTTTT.

This chain connects TRBV5-1 to TRBJ2-7, with D maybe TRBD1 (7 bases). The CDR3 totals 15 residues. Trimming stripped 0 bases from V and 6 bases from J, with 16 bases between. The germline V gene has CDR1 SGHRS and CDR2 YFSETQ. The chain's CDR3 is CASSLGQGGVIEQYF. CDR3 nucleotide sequence: TGCGCCAGCAGCTTGGGACAGGGAGGTGTGATCGAGCAGTACTTC.

This clone was counted a few times. This chain's CDR3 is CASSFYRDYGYTF. The CDR3, as DNA: TGTGCCAGCAGCTTTTACAGGGACTATGGCTACACCTTC. The chain uses TRBV7-2 and TRBJ1-2; TRBD1 is a possible D gene (6 bases). Trimming pared 3 bases from V and 3 bases from J, leaving 8 bases between. In germline, CDR1 is SGHTA, CDR2 FQGNSA. This CDR3 is 13 amino acids long.

In this sample, this clone turned up a few times. The chain couples TRBV7-2 to TRBJ2-5, with TRBD2 matching 8 bases. Germline V gene sequence: CDR1 SGHTA, CDR2 FQGNSA. Unmatched junction bases numbered 4, after V lost 4 bases and J lost 0 bases. The CDR3 spans 15 residues. The CDR3 DNA is TGTGCCAGCAGCTCTCCGGGGGGGTACCAAGAGACCCAGTACTTC. Its protein product is CASSSPGGYQETQYF. Full variable domain (outside the CDR3, taken from reference TRBV7-2 and TRBJ2-5): GAGVSQSPSNKVTEKGKDVELRCDPISGHTALYWYRQSLGQGLEFLIYFQGNSAPDKSGLPSDRFSAERTGGSVSTLTIQRTQQEDSAVYLCASSSPGGYQETQYFGPGTRLLVL.